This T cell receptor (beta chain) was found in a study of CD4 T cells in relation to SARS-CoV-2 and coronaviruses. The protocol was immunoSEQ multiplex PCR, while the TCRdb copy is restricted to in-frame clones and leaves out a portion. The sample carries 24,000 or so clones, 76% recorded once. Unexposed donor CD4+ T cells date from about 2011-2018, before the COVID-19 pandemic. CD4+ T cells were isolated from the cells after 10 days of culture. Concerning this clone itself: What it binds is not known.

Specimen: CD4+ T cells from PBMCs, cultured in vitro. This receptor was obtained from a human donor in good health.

The CDR3 DNA follows: TGCGCCAGCAGTGACGGGGGTCTGACCCAGTACTTC. Translation: CASSDGGLTQYF. The gene calls are TRBV10-2 and TRBJ2-5; D might be TRBD2 (6 bases). Looked up from germline, CDR1 is WSHSY and CDR2 is SAAADI. CDR3 size: 12 residues. V dropped 3 bases and J dropped 7 bases, with 9 bases sitting between them.